This paragraph covers one T cell receptor beta chain sequence. The entry originates in a study of blood T cell repertoires in COVID-19. Study-wide context: COVID-19 samples, acute and convalescent, were from the United States, Italy and Spain. The cDNA or gDNA used as material had been derived from T cells, B-cell-depleted T cells, or PBMCs.

Repertoires were generated with immunoSEQ multiplex PCR, while TCRdb's copy carries only in-frame clones and drops some. In the table there are tens of thousands of clones, roughly nine tenths of which are singletons. Germline V gene lookup returns CDR1 MDHEN and CDR2 SYDVKM. The CDR3 loop spans 14 amino acids. Trimming took 3 bases from V and 5 from J, leaving 11 bases between them. The receptor's source is a man aged 35-49 years with active COVID-19. The sequencing sample was made of peripheral blood. The chain couples TRBV28 to TRBJ1-5; unclear D gene. CDR3 sequence (DNA): TGTGCCAGCAGTTTCGGGTCCTCCCATCAGCCCCAGCATTTT. This encodes CASSFGSSHQPQHF. Drawing the rest from reference TRBV28 and TRBJ1-5, the complete variable domain is DVKVTQSSRYLVKRTGEKVFLECVQDMDHENMFWYRQDPGLGLRLIYFSYDVKMKEKGDIPEGYSVSREKKERFSLILESASTNQTSMYLCASSFGSSHQPQHFGDGTRLSIL.